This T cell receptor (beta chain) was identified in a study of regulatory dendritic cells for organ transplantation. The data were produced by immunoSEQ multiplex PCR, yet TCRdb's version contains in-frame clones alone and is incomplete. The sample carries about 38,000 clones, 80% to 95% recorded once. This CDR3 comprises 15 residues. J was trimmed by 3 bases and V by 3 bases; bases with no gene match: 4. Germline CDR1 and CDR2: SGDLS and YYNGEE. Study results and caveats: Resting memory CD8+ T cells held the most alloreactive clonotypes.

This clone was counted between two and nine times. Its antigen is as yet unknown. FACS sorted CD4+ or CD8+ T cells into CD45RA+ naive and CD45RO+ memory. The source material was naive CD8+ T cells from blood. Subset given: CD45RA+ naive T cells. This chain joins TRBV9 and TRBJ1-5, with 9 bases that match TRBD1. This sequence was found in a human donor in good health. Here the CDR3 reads CASSEQGASNQPQHF. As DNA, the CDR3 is TGTGCCAGCAGCGAACAGGGGGCGTCCAATCAGCCCCAGCATTTT.